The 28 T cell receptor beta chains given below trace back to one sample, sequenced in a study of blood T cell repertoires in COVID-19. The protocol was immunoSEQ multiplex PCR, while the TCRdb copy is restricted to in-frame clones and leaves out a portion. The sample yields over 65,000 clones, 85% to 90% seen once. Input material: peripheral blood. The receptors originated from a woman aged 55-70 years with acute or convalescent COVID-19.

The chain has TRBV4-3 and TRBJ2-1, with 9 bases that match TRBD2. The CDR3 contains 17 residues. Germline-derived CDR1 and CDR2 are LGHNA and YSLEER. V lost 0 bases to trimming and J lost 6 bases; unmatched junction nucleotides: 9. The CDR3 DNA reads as TGCGCCAGCAGCCAAGATTCGGAGCGGGAGGTCCCCAATGAGCAGTTCTTC. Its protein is CASSQDSEREVPNEQFF.

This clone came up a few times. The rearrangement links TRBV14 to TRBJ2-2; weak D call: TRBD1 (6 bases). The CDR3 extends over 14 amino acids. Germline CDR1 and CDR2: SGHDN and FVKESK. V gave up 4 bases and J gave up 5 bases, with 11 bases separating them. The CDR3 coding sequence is TGTGCCAGCAGCCTCTTAACAGGGACCGGGGAGCTGTTTTTT. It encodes CASSLLTGTGELFF.

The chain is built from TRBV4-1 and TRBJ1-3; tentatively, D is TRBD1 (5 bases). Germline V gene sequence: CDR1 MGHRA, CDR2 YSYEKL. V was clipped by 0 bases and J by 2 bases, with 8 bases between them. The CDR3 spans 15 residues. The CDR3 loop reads CASSQDPTAGNTIYF. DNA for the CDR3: TGCGCCAGCAGCCAAGACCCGACAGCTGGAAACACCATATATTTT.

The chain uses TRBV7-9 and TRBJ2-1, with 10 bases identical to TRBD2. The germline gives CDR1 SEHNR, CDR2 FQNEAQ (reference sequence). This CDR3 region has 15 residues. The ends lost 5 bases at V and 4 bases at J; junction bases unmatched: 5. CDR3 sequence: CASSLETSGYNEQFF. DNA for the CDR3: TGTGCCAGCAGCCTTGAGACTAGCGGGTACAATGAGCAGTTCTTC.

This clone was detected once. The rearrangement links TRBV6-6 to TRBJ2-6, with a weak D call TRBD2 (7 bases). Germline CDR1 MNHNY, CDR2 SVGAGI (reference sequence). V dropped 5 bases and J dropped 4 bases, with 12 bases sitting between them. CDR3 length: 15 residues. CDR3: CASSMGGPGANVLTF. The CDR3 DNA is TGTGCCAGCAGTATGGGGGGGCCCGGGGCCAACGTCCTGACTTTC.

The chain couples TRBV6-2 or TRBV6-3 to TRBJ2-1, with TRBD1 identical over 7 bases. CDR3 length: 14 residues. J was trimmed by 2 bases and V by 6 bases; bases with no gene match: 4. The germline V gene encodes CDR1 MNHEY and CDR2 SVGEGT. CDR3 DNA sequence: TGTGCCAGCAGCTTAGGACAGGCCTACAATGAGCAGTTCTTC. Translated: CASSLGQAYNEQFF.

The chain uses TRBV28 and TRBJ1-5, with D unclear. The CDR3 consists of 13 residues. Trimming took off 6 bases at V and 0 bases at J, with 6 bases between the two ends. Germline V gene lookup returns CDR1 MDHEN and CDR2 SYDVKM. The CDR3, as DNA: TGTGCCAGCAGGGACTATAGCAATCAGCCCCAGCATTTT. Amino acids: CASRDYSNQPQHF.

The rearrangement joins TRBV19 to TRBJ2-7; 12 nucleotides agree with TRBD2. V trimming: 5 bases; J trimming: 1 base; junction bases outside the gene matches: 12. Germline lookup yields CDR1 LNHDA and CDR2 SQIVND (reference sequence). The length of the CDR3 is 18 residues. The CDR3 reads CASSPRTSGTRYSYEQYV. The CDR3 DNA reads TGTGCCAGTAGTCCTCGGACTAGCGGGACCCGCTATTCCTACGAGCAGTACGTC.

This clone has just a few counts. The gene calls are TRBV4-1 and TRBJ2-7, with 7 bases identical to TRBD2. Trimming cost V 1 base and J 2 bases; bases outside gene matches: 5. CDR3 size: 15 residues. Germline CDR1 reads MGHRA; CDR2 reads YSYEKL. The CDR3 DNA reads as TGCGCCAGCAGCCAAGGAGCGGGGCGGACCTACGAGCAGTACGTC. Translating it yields CASSQGAGRTYEQYV.

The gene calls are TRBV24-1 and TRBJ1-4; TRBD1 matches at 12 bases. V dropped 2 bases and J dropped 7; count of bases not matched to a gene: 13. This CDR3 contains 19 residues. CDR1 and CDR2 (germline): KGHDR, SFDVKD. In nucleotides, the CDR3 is TGTGCCACCAGTGATTCAGGTCCCGGGACAGGGGGCGCGAGTGAAAAACTGTTTTTT. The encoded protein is CATSDSGPGTGGASEKLFF.

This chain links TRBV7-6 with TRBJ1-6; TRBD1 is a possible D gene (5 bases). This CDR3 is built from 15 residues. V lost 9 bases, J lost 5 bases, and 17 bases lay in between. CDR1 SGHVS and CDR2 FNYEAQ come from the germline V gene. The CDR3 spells CASKRTQLDNSPLHF. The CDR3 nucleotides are TGTGCCAGTAAACGGACACAGCTGGATAATTCACCCCTCCACTTT.

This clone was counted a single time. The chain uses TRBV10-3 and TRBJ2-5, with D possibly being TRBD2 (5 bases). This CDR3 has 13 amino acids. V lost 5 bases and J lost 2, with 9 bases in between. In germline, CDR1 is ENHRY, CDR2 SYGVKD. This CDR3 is CAISRELQETQYF. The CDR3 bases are TGTGCCATCAGTAGGGAGCTACAAGAGACCCAGTACTTC.

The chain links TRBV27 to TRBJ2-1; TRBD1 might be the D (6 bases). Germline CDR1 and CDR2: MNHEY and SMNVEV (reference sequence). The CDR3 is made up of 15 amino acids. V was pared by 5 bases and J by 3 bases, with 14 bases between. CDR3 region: CASSQRGDNYNEQFF. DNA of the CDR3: TGTGCCAGCAGTCAAAGAGGGGACAACTACAATGAGCAGTTCTTC.

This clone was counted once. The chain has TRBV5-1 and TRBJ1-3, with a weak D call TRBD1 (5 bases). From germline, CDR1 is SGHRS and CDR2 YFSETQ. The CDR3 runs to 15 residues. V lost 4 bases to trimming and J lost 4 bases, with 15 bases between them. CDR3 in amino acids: CASSLGRGYGNTIYF. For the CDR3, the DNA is TGCGCCAGCAGCCTTGGGAGGGGATACGGAAACACCATATATTTT.

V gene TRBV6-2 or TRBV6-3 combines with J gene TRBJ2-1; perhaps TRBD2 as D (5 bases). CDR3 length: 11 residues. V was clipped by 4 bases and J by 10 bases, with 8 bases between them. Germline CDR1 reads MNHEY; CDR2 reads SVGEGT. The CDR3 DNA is TGTGCCAGCAGTTCCGGAGGAGAGCAGTTCTTC. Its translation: CASSSGGEQFF.

Here the CDR3 reads CASSEGGVYGYTF. The CDR3 nucleotides are TGTGCCAGCAGTGAAGGAGGAGTCTATGGCTACACCTTC. The chain combines TRBV2 with TRBJ1-2; D remains unclear. V lost 1 base and J 4 bases, leaving 7 bases between the germline ends. The CDR3 has 13 residues. The germline gives CDR1 SNHLY, CDR2 FYNNEI.

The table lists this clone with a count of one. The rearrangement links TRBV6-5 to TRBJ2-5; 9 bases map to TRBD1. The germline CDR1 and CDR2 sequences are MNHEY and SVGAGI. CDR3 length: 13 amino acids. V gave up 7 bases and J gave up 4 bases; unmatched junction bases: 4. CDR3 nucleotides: TGTGCCAGCAACCCGGGACAGGGAGAGACCCAGTACTTC. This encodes CASNPGQGETQYF.

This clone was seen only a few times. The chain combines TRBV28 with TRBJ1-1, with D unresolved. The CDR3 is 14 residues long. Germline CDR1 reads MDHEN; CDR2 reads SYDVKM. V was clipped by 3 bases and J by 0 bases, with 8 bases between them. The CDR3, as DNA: TGTGCCAGCAGTTTCTCCGGGATGAACACTGAAGCTTTCTTT. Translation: CASSFSGMNTEAFF.

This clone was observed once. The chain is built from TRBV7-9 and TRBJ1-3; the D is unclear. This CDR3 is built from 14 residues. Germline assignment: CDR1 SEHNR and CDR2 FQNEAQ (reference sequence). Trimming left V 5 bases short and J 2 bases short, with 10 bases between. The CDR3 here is CASSLLGAGNTIYF. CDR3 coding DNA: TGTGCCAGCAGCCTCCTCGGGGCTGGAAACACCATATATTTT.

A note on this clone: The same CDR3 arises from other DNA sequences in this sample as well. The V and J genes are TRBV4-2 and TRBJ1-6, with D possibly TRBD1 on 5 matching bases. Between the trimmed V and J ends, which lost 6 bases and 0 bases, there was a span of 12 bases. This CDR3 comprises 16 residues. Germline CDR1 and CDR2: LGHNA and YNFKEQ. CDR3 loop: CASRRDLSSYNSPLHF. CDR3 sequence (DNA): TGTGCCAGCAGGCGGGACCTAAGCTCCTATAATTCACCCCTCCACTTT.

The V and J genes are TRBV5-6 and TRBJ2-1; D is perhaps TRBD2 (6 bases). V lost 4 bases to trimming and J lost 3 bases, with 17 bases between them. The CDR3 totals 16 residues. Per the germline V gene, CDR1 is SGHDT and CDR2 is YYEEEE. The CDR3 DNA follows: TGTGCCAGCAGCGGTGGAATCCGGGAGTACTACAATGAGCAGTTCTTC. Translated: CASSGGIREYYNEQFF.

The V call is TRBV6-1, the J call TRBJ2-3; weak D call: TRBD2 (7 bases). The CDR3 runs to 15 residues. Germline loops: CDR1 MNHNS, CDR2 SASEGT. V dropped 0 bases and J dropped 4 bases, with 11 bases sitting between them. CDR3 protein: CASSEAGGGADTQYF. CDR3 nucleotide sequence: TGTGCCAGCAGTGAAGCGGGAGGGGGGGCAGATACGCAGTATTTT.

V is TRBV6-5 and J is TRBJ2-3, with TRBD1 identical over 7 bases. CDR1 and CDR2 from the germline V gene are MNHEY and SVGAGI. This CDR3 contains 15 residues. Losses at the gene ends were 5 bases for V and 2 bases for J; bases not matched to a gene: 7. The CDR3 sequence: CASSTRTGITDTQYF. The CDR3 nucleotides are TGTGCCAGCAGTACACGGACAGGAATCACAGATACGCAGTATTTT.

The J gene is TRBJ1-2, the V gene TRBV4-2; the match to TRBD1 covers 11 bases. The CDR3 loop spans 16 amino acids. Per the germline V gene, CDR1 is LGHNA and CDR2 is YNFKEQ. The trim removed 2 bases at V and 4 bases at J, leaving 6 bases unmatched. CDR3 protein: CASSQPDRGLLYGYTF. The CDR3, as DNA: TGTGCCAGCAGCCAACCGGACAGGGGGCTCCTCTATGGCTACACCTTC.

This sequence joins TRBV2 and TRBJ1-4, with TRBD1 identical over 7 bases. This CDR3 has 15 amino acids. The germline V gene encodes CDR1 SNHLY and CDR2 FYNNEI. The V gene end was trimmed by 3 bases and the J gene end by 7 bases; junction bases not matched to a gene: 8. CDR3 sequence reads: CASSEPDRAGEKLFF. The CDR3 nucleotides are TGTGCCAGCAGTGAGCCTGACAGGGCCGGTGAAAAACTGTTTTTT.

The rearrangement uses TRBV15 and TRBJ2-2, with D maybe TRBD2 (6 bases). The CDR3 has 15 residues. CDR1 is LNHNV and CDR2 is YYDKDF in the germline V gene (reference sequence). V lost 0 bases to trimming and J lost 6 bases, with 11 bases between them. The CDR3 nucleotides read TGTGCCACCAGCAGAGACCGGGGAGGATCCGGGGAGCTGTTTTTT. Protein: CATSRDRGGSGELFF.

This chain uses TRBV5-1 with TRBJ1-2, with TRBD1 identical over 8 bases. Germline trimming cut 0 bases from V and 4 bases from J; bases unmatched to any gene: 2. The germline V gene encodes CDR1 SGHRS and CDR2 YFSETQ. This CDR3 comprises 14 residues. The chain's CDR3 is CASSLEGTGYGYTF. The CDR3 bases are TGCGCCAGCAGCTTGGAGGGGACAGGCTATGGCTACACCTTC.

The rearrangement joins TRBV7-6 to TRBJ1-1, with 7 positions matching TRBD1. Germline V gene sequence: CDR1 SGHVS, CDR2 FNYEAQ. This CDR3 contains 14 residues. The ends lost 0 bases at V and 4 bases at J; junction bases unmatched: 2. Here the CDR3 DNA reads TGTGCCAGCAGCTTAGCAGGGGGCGGCACTGAAGCTTTCTTT. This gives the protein CASSLAGGGTEAFF.